The 15 T cell receptor delta chains in this list originate from one sample, sequenced in a study of Vδ1+ human thymocytes. Extracted RNA was reverse transcribed into cDNA. Pooled V-gene forward primers with one constant-region reverse primer generated the CDR3 amplicons by multiplex PCR. TCRdb reanalyzed the multiplex PCR reads using CATT. The sample holds 54,000 or so delta-chain clones, less than 20% seen once. Antigens of these TCRs are unknown. Whole-study findings and limits: Highly polyclonal TRG and TRD repertoires with Gaussian CDR3 length distributions appeared in thymus.

Sequenced sample: Vdelta1+ gamma-delta thymocytes from the thymus. Subset given: FACS-sorted CD3+ TCRalphabeta- TCRVdelta1+ TCRVdelta2- thymocytes. These receptors all stem from a boy in the first two years of life who had congenital heart surgery.

The chain combines TRDV1 with TRDJ1; TRDD3 is a possible D gene (6 bases). CDR1 is TSWWSYY and CDR2 is QGS in the germline V gene. This CDR3 is built from 15 residues. V was pared by 4 bases and J by 4 bases, with 16 bases between. The CDR3 loop reads CALGVPLGKGDKLIF. DNA for the CDR3: TGTGCTCTTGGGGTCCCGCTGGGGAAGGGCGATAAACTCATCTTT.

Only a few counts were recorded for this clone. The chain links TRDV1 to TRDJ1; D gene ambiguous. Deletions cut 9 bases from V and 0 bases from J, with 20 bases between. This CDR3 is 16 amino acids long. From germline, CDR1 is TSWWSYY and CDR2 QGS. CDR3 residues: CALTPWSSPYTDKLIF. CDR3 nucleotide sequence: TGTGCTCTAACCCCATGGAGCTCCCCTTACACCGATAAACTCATCTTT.

The chain links TRDV1 to TRDJ1, with 11 bases that match TRDD3. V lost 3 bases to trimming and J lost 3 bases; unmatched junction nucleotides: 12. There are 18 residues in the CDR3. Germline CDR1 is TSWWSYY and CDR2 is QGS. This CDR3 reads CALGDLGDTRHRADKLIF. In DNA, the CDR3 is TGTGCTCTTGGGGACCTGGGGGATACTAGGCATCGGGCCGATAAACTCATCTTT.

This clone occurred a few times. This chain joins TRDV1 and TRDJ1; the match to TRDD3 covers 7 bases. The CDR3 extends over 20 amino acids. V dropped 5 bases and J dropped 2; count of bases not matched to a gene: 23. Germline CDR1 TSWWSYY, CDR2 QGS. The CDR3 DNA sequence: TGTGCTCTTGGGAACTCCCGCACTTGGGGGGATGGAAGTCGGACCGATAAACTCATCTTT. Translating it yields CALGNSRTWGDGSRTDKLIF.

The chain uses TRDV1 and TRDJ1; 11 bases match TRDD3. CDR3 length: 19 residues. V dropped 5 bases and J dropped 0; count of bases not matched to a gene: 14. CDR1 and CDR2 (germline): TSWWSYY, QGS. The CDR3 nucleotides are TGTGCTCTTGGGCAAAAGGGTTTACTGGGGGATAGGAACACCGATAAACTCATCTTT. This gives the protein CALGQKGLLGDRNTDKLIF.

This clone was found a few times. This chain links TRDV1 with TRDJ1; unclear D gene. The germline V gene has CDR1 TSWWSYY and CDR2 QGS. V was clipped by 4 bases and J by 0 bases, with 33 bases between them. The CDR3 is 22 amino acids. CDR3 residues: CALGVSILRPVLVIMYTDKLIF. The DNA of the CDR3 is TGTGCTCTTGGGGTTTCCATTCTACGGCCCGTGCTGGTTATAATGTACACCGATAAACTCATCTTT.

This clone was recorded a few times. V gene TRDV1 combines with J gene TRDJ1, with D unresolved. Germline CDR1 TSWWSYY, CDR2 QGS. The length of the CDR3 is 14 residues. The V and J ends lost 2 bases and 4 bases respectively, with 11 bases between them. The CDR3 is CALGELCGVDKLIF. The CDR3 nucleotides are TGTGCTCTTGGGGAATTGTGCGGGGTCGATAAACTCATCTTT.

V usage is TRDV1 and J usage is TRDJ1; D might be TRDD2 or TRDD3, each matching 6 bases. This CDR3 contains 17 residues. Germline CDR1 TSWWSYY, CDR2 QGS. V was trimmed by 7 bases and J by 4 bases, leaving 25 bases between them. CDR3 DNA: TGTGCTCTTGCGCCTTCCGTGGTACTGGGTGCGTGCGATAAACTCATCTTT. It yields the protein CALAPSVVLGACDKLIF.

A note on this clone: A much bigger clone sits one base away, suggesting this may be a read error. The chain has TRDV2 and TRDJ1; perhaps TRDD3 as D (5 bases). Between the trimmed V and J ends, which lost 1 base and 2 bases, there was a span of 16 bases. The CDR3 runs 16 residues. Germline V gene data show CDR1 as GEAIGNYY and CDR2 as EKD. The CDR3 loop reads CACDTVEGCGTDKLIF. CDR3 bases: TGTGCCTGTGACACAGTCGAGGGATGCGGAACCGATAAACTCATCTTT.

The chain links TRDV1 to TRDJ1; 10 bases are shared with TRDD3. V lost 0 bases, J lost 0 bases, and 16 bases stayed unmatched. Germline assignment: CDR1 TSWWSYY and CDR2 QGS. CDR3 length equals 21 residues. The CDR3 loop is CALGELCPTLKGDTYTDKLIF. CDR3 bases: TGTGCTCTTGGGGAACTCTGCCCGACCCTCAAGGGGGATACGTACACCGATAAACTCATCTTT.

This chain links TRDV1 with TRDJ1; TRDD2 matches at 9 bases. CDR3 length: 24 amino acids. From germline, CDR1 is TSWWSYY and CDR2 QGS. J gave up 0 bases and V 1 base, and 27 bases lay outside the gene matches. The CDR3 here is CALGEQLRPSYALGTLRDTDKLIF. The CDR3 DNA sequence: TGTGCTCTTGGGGAACAGCTTAGGCCTTCCTACGCGTTGGGGACCCTAAGGGACACCGATAAACTCATCTTT.

This clone was seen only a few times. The rearrangement uses TRDV1 and TRDJ1; D is unclear. CDR3 size: 16 residues. From germline, CDR1 is TSWWSYY and CDR2 QGS. V gave up 2 bases and J gave up 0 bases, with 13 bases separating them. For the CDR3, the DNA is TGTGCTCTTGGGGAATGCAGGCCCTTATACACCGATAAACTCATCTTT. Its protein is CALGECRPLYTDKLIF.

V gene TRDV1 combines with J gene TRDJ1; D may be TRDD2 (6 bases). There are 21 residues in the CDR3. Trimming pared 0 bases from V and 7 bases from J, leaving 33 bases between. Germline-derived CDR1 and CDR2 are TSWWSYY and QGS. CDR3 in amino acids: CALGELSGSYGTHPGKPKLIF. In DNA, the CDR3 is TGTGCTCTTGGGGAACTCAGCGGATCCTACGGGACCCACCCGGGGAAGCCTAAACTCATCTTT.

The chain is built from TRDV1 and TRDJ1; 8 nucleotides align to TRDD3. Trimming at V came to 8 bases and at J to 0 bases, leaving 20 bases not matched to a gene. CDR3 length: 19 amino acids. In germline, CDR1 is TSWWSYY, CDR2 QGS. CDR3 sequence reads: CALYGYWGDHDSYTDKLIF. The CDR3 nucleotides are TGTGCTCTTTACGGATACTGGGGGGATCACGATTCGTACACCGATAAACTCATCTTT.

The V and J genes are TRDV1 and TRDJ1; TRDD3 might be the D (10 bases). The V gene lost 0 bases and the J gene lost 3 bases, with 47 bases spanning the gap. This CDR3 contains 27 residues. Germline CDR1 reads TSWWSYY; CDR2 reads QGS. The CDR3 bases are TGTGCTCTTGGGGAACTTATCGATATACCTTCCTACGTTAGGGACTACTGGGGGATGCGTCGTGCCGATAAACTCATCTTT. Translation: CALGELIDIPSYVRDYWGMRRADKLIF.